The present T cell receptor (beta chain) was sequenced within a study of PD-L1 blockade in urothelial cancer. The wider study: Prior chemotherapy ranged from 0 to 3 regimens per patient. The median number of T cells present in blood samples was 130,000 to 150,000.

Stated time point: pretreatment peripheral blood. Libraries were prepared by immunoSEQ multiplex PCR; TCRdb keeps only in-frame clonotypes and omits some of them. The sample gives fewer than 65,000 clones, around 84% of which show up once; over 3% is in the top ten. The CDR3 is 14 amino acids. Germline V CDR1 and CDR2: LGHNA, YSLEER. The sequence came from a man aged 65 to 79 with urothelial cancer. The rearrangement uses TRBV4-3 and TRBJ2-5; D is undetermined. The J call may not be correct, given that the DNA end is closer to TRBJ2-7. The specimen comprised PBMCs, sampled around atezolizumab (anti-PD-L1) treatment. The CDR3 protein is CASSQDHSPYEQYF. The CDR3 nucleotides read TGCGCCAGCAGCCAAGATCACTCTCCCTACGAGCAGTACTTC.